The rows below give T cell receptor beta chains drawn from one sample of a study of cytomegalovirus exposure and HLA in healthy donors. Clones were read by immunoSEQ multiplex PCR, and TCRdb kept only the in-frame ones, dropping some. The sample includes about 100,000 clones, 65% to 75% of them seen just once. The sample was PBMCs. The receptors shown here come from a man aged 40-49 years in good health and CMV-seropositive. CDR3s include the opening cysteine and the closing phenylalanine or tryptophan. Each record gives: clone size, V gene, J gene, CDR3 length, D gene, CDR3 protein, CDR3 DNA. The D gene is left open where the match is weak. A row's size may be missing; if present it is once, few, many or a size class.

>.|TRBV10-3|TRBJ2-2|15|.
CAITSGTLNTGELFF
TGTGCCATCACCTCGGGGACTTTGAACACCGGGGAGCTGTTTTTT
>few|TRBV11-1|TRBJ2-6|16|.
CASSLLFSSGANVLTF
TGTGCCAGCAGCTTACTTTTTAGCTCTGGGGCCAACGTCCTGACTTTC
>.|TRBV6-1|TRBJ2-1|15|TRBD2
CASSAKLAGENEQFF
TGTGCCAGCAGTGCCAAACTAGCGGGCGAAAATGAGCAGTTCTTC
>once|TRBV18|TRBJ1-5|15|.
CASSYDGNSNQPQNF
TGTGCCAGCTCTTACGACGGCAATAGCAATCAGCCCCAGAATTTT
>.|TRBV4-3|TRBJ2-3|17|.
CASSQEWFSGDTDTQYF
TGCGCCAGCAGCCAAGAGTGGTTTAGCGGCGACACAGATACGCAGTATTTT
>.|TRBV4-1|TRBJ2-1|16|TRBD1
CASSQGRGTGDGEQFF
TGCGCCAGCAGCCAAGGTAGGGGGACAGGGGATGGTGAGCAGTTCTTC
>.|TRBV12-5|TRBJ1-1|12|TRBD1
CASGLRQGGAFF
TGTGCTAGTGGTTTGCGACAGGGGGGAGCTTTCTTT
>.|TRBV7-8|TRBJ1-4|15|.
CASSLVLGPNEKLFF
TGTGCCAGCAGCTTAGTTTTGGGCCCTAATGAAAAACTGTTTTTT
>.|TRBV25-1|TRBJ1-5|15|.
CASSPPRGGGQPQHF
TGTGCCAGCAGTCCGCCGAGGGGAGGAGGGCAGCCCCAGCATTTT
>.|TRBV19|TRBJ1-2|11|.
CASRFTHGYTF
TGTGCCAGTAGGTTCACTCACGGCTACACCTTC
>few|TRBV7-2|TRBJ1-2|14|TRBD1
CASRSTGLGYGYTF
TGTGCCAGCAGATCGACAGGGCTGGGCTATGGCTACACCTTC
>.|TRBV6-5|TRBJ2-3|11|.
CASRSADTQYF
TGTGCCAGCAGGAGCGCAGATACGCAGTATTTT
>.|TRBV5-1|TRBJ2-3|14|.
CASREGGSTDTQYF
TGCGCCAGCAGGGAGGGCGGCAGCACAGATACGCAGTATTTT
>.|TRBV12-5|TRBJ1-1|13|.
CASGPDVNTEAFF
TGTGCTAGTGGTCCAGATGTGAACACTGAAGCTTTCTTT
>.|TRBV5-1|TRBJ2-7|14|TRBD1
CASTPTGVGDEQYF
TGCGCCAGCACACCTACAGGGGTGGGCGACGAGCAGTACTTC
>.|TRBV5-1|TRBJ2-3|15|TRBD2
CASSLKLAGTDTQYF
TGCGCCAGCAGCTTGAAACTAGCGGGCACAGATACGCAGTATTTT
>.|TRBV4-2|TRBJ2-3|16|.
CASSQGLRGSTDTQYF
TGTGCCAGCAGCCAGGGGCTTAGGGGAAGCACAGATACGCAGTATTTT
>.|TRBV29-1|TRBJ2-3|11|.
CSVGATDTQYF
TGCAGCGTTGGGGCTACAGATACGCAGTATTTT
>few|TRBV6-6|TRBJ1-1|12|.
CASDSLQGRAFF
TGTGCCAGCGATAGTTTACAGGGAAGGGCTTTCTTT
>.|TRBV19|TRBJ2-5|15|TRBD2
CASKPLAGSEETQYF
TGTGCCAGTAAACCCCTAGCGGGAAGTGAAGAGACCCAGTACTTC
>.|TRBV29-1|TRBJ1-1|12|.
CSVEDTVSEAFF
TGCAGCGTTGAAGACACAGTGTCTGAAGCTTTCTTT
>few|TRBV18|TRBJ1-1|13|.
CASSRDSNTEAFF
TGTGCCAGCTCGCGTGATTCGAACACTGAAGCTTTCTTT
>.|TRBV30|TRBJ2-1|15|TRBD1
CAWRMRTGYYNEQFF
TGTGCCTGGAGAATGAGGACAGGGTACTACAATGAGCAGTTCTTC
>.|TRBV7-8|TRBJ2-1|15|TRBD2
CASRTTSGAYNEQFF
TGTGCCAGCAGGACGACTAGCGGGGCCTACAATGAGCAGTTCTTC
>once|TRBV19|TRBJ1-5|16|.
CASIPDSYNSNQPQHF
TGTGCCAGTATCCCCGACAGCTACAATAGCAATCAGCCCCAGCATTTT
>.|TRBV5-1|TRBJ2-1|15|.
CASSFDQGAYNEQFF
TGCGCCAGCAGCTTTGATCAGGGTGCATACAATGAGCAGTTCTTC
>.|TRBV10-3|TRBJ1-2|14|.
CAISESEGVKGYTF
TGTGCCATCAGTGAGTCAGAGGGCGTGAAGGGCTACACCTTC
>once|TRBV13|TRBJ2-3|19|TRBD1
CASSAIRGGQGWVADTQYF
TGTGCCAGCAGCGCCATAAGGGGCGGACAGGGTTGGGTCGCAGATACGCAGTATTTT
>once|TRBV19|TRBJ1-5|14|TRBD1
CASSIGQGAGPQHF
TGTGCCAGTAGTATCGGGCAGGGGGCCGGGCCCCAGCATTTT
>.|TRBV10-1|TRBJ2-5|20|TRBD2
CASSESVRTSGRETEETQYF
TGCGCCAGCAGTGAGTCTGTAAGGACTAGCGGGAGGGAAACTGAAGAGACCCAGTACTTC
>.|TRBV9|TRBJ2-4|17|.
CASSAPPGTSRENIQYF
TGCGCCAGCAGCGCCCCCCCCGGGACATCCAGGGAAAACATTCAGTACTTC
>.|TRBV5-5|TRBJ2-1|15|TRBD1
CASSFSGTANNEQFF
TGTGCCAGCAGCTTCTCCGGGACAGCTAACAATGAGCAGTTCTTC
>.|TRBV28|TRBJ1-1|15|.
CASSPLRGPDTEAFF
TGTGCCAGCAGTCCGTTGCGGGGGCCGGACACTGAAGCTTTCTTT